The 6 T cell receptor beta chains below all came from one sample that was sequenced in a study of T cells after yellow fever vaccination (dated by TCRdb to the late 2010s). Library creation used 5' RACE. Sequencing was performed on an Illumina HiSeq 2500. TCRdb's own reprocessing of the public reads used fastp at Q25 and MiXCR and kept productive beta chains. Every CDR3 protein is listed once, alongside the most common genes and DNA of its rows. Counted in this sample were around 360,000 distinct CDR3 sequences; under 14% of them appeared once. The ten top clones hold roughly 18% of the sample. Read against the paper, the sample's treatment or condition label means: live attenuated yellow fever vaccine strain. The source was PBMCs, collected on the day of the first yellow fever vaccination. Receptors originate from a man aged 18 to 29 who received the YFV17D yellow fever vaccine.

There are a few counts of this clonotype. CDR3 region: CASSQDLLTAPGTDTQYF. The CDR3 DNA sequence: TGCGCCAGCAGCCAAGATTTATTGACAGCACCGGGCACAGATACGCAGTATTTT. The chain joins TRBV4-3 to TRBJ2-3; D might be TRBD1 (5 bases). Germline loops: CDR1 LGHNA, CDR2 YSLEER. This CDR3 has 18 amino acids. Trimming took off 0 bases at V and 1 base at J, with 17 bases between the two ends.

In this sample, this clonotype turned up a few times. This chain connects TRBV12-3 or TRBV12-4 to TRBJ1-5; D call uncertain. V was clipped by 4 bases and J by 0 bases, with 4 bases between them. The CDR3 loop spans 13 amino acids. The CDR3, as DNA: TGTGCCAGCAGTTGGAATAGCAATCAGCCCCAGCATTTT. As protein: CASSWNSNQPQHF.

To note about this clonotype: This may be a read error, as it is one base from a much larger clone. This chain uses TRBV9 with TRBJ2-3, with 8 bases matching TRBD2. CDR3 length: 14 residues. J lost 1 base, V lost 3 bases, and 1 base had no gene match. From germline, CDR1 is SGDLS and CDR2 YYNGEE. The DNA for the CDR3 is TGTGCCAGCAGCGCGACTAGCGGCACAGATACGCAGTATTTT. Translation: CASSATSGTDTQYF. Combining the CDR3 with reference TRBV9 and TRBJ2-3 gives the whole variable domain DSGVTQTPKHLITATGQRVTLRCSPRSGDLSVYWYQQSLDQGLQFLIQYYNGEERAKGNILERFSAQQFPDLHSELNLSSLELGDSALYFCASSATSGTDTQYFGPGTRLTVL.

This clonotype turned up a few times. The J gene is TRBJ2-3, the V gene TRBV18; a weak D match, TRBD2 (6 bases). With 6 bases removed from V and 3 bases from J, the gap between germline ends came to 16 bases. The CDR3 covers 15 residues. Germline assignment: CDR1 KGHSH and CDR2 LQKENI. DNA of the CDR3: TGTGCCAGCTCTCGGCGGGACCCGGCAACAGATACGCAGTATTTT. Protein product: CASSRRDPATDTQYF.

This clonotype was counted only a few times. The V call is TRBV4-1, the J call TRBJ2-1, with D possibly matching TRBD2 (6 bases). Germline V CDR1 and CDR2: MGHRA, YSYEKL. With 1 base removed from V and 5 bases from J, the gap between germline ends came to 18 bases. This CDR3 contains 17 residues. The DNA of the CDR3 is TGCGCCAGCAGCCAAGCTCCGCCGGACTACTTTAACAATGAGCAGTTCTTC. Its translation: CASSQAPPDYFNNEQFF.

This clonotype was seen just once. V usage is TRBV24-1 and J usage is TRBJ2-5; no definite D call. V was cut by 4 bases and J by 5 bases, with 16 bases left in between. The CDR3 contains 15 residues. Germline V gives CDR1 KGHDR, CDR2 SFDVKD. CDR3 loop: CATSEGTVQYETQYF. The CDR3 DNA is TGTGCCACCAGTGAGGGCACGGTCCAGTACGAGACCCAGTACTTC.